This T cell receptor beta chain was documented in a study of CD8 T cells in ankylosing spondylitis. This clonotype showed up many times. Its target is unknown. TCRdb reprocessed the 5' RACE reads via MiXCR and lists one record per CDR3 protein. Of over 450,000 distinct CDR3 sequences in the sample, more than 9.5% were seen once. Study-level results: Disease-linked clones, CD8+, were relatively rare in peripheral blood. Clones tied to disease were said to be significantly enriched in matched ankylosing spondylitis synovial fluid. Among TCR beta sequences, a motif of eight highly homologous variants appeared characteristic of ankylosing spondylitis blood.

The clonotype originates from a male donor with ankylosing spondylitis. Sequenced: blood, either unsorted or a sorted T cell fraction (not recorded which).

CDR3 sequence reads: CASSLLQGEIGGYTF. DNA of the CDR3: TGCGCCAGCAGCTTACTACAGGGGGAGATCGGTGGCTACACCTTC. The chain couples TRBV5-1 to TRBJ1-2; 8 positions match TRBD1. CDR1 and CDR2 (germline): SGHRS, YFSETQ. CDR3 size: 15 residues. Trimming at V came to 2 bases and at J to 7 bases, leaving 10 bases not matched to a gene.